The 32 T cell receptor beta chains below come from one sample, sequenced in a study of regulatory T cells in long-lasting Graves disease. Construction of TCR beta libraries relied on iRepertoire HTBI primers and on Arm-PCR targeting CDR3 regions. One entry per CDR3 protein results from TCRdb running MiXCR on the multiplex PCR reads. The data contain roughly 500,000 distinct CDR3 sequences, 14% of them singletons. The sample's time point: newly diagnosed GD, antithyroid drugs for less than 3 months. Preparation of the TCR library used RNA extracted from PBMCs. The same specimen was also included in a second study, on T cells in Graves' hyperthyroidism and ophthalmopathy.

The sequences come from peripheral blood mononuclear cells (PBMCs), collected at new diagnosis, from a patient treated with antithyroid drugs. The receptors derive from a woman between 45 and 60 years old with Graves disease.

In its sample, this clonotype was seen many times. With a much larger clone just one base away, this may be a read error. The CDR3, as DNA: TGTGCCAGCAATTACTACAATGAGCAGTTCTTC. This codes for CASNYYNEQFF. The chain employs TRBV5-6 and TRBJ2-1; D unresolved. The CDR3 sequence is 11 residues long. V dropped 6 bases and J dropped 3 bases, with 4 bases sitting between them. Per the germline V gene, CDR1 is SGHDT and CDR2 is YYEEEE.

A word on this clonotype: At one of its ends the junction is not consistent with the germline gene, which may arise from a read error. J is TRBJ2-7 and V is TRBV13; the match to TRBD1 covers 8 bases. Germline V gives CDR1 PRHDT, CDR2 FYEKMQ (reference sequence). The CDR3 contains 14 residues. The CDR3 sequence is CASSQGQGGSEPYF. As DNA, the CDR3 is TGTGCCAGCAGCCAAGGACAGGGAGGATCCGAGCCGTACTTC.

This clonotype has at least ten counts. V gene TRBV28 combines with J gene TRBJ1-4, with no clear D. Looked up from germline, CDR1 is MDHEN and CDR2 is SYDVKM. V lost 5 bases and J lost 7, with 23 bases in between. This CDR3 has 17 residues. CDR3 in amino acids: CASSPISTDVFSEKLFF. As DNA, the CDR3 is TGTGCCAGCAGTCCCATAAGTACAGACGTCTTTAGTGAAAAACTGTTTTTT.

The chain combines TRBV19 with TRBJ1-4, with 7 bases fitting TRBD1. The length of the CDR3 is 14 residues. V lost 9 bases and J lost 0; bases outside the gene matches: 4. The germline gives CDR1 LNHDA, CDR2 SQIVND (reference sequence). The CDR3 bases are TGTGCCAGCAATCAGGGGGCAACTAATGAAAAACTGTTTTTT. Translation gives CASNQGATNEKLFF.

The table lists this clonotype with many counts. The gene calls are TRBV5-1 and TRBJ2-7, with 11 bases identical to TRBD1. The CDR3 spans 14 residues. Trimming took 3 bases from V and 6 from J; bases not matched to a gene: 5. The germline V gene encodes CDR1 SGHRS and CDR2 YFSETQ. The CDR3 sequence: CASSSRDRGSEQYF. The CDR3 bases are TGCGCCAGCAGCTCCCGGGACAGGGGGTCCGAGCAGTACTTC.

Notes on this clonotype: The CDR3 carries no conserved terminal phenylalanine or tryptophan, so it likely arises from a read error. The chain uses TRBV5-1 and TRBJ2-5; no firm D call. Trimming cost V 6 bases and J 2 bases, with 11 bases left between them. CDR1 is SGHRS and CDR2 is YFSETQ in the germline V gene. CDR3 length: 13 residues. In nucleotides, the CDR3 is TGCGCCAGCACCTCCCAGATTCAAGAGACCCAGTACTCC. Amino acid sequence: CASTSQIQETQYS.

Many counts were recorded for this clonotype. The chain employs TRBV20-1 and TRBJ2-3, with a possible D match to TRBD2 (6 bases). The CDR3 is 16 amino acids. Germline CDR1 is DFQATT and CDR2 is SNEGSKA (reference sequence). Between the trimmed V and J ends, which lost 0 bases and 1 base, there was a span of 14 bases. CDR3 loop: CSARDMTGEGTDTQYF. As DNA, the CDR3 is TGCAGTGCTAGAGATATGACGGGAGAGGGCACAGATACGCAGTATTTT.

A few counts support this clonotype. A much larger clone lies one base from this, so it may be a read error. The chain has TRBV12-3 or TRBV12-4 and TRBJ1-1; D is unclear. The CDR3 runs to 15 residues. Trimming took off 5 bases at V and 3 bases at J, with 16 bases between the two ends. Written as DNA, the CDR3 is TGTGCCAGCAGTCCCACCCAGACCTGGGACACTGAAGCTTTCTTT. This sequence encodes CASSPTQTWDTEAFF.

This clonotype was counted many times. This chain uses TRBV11-2 with TRBJ2-1, with 7 bases aligning to TRBD1. V lost 5 bases, J lost 0 bases, and 10 bases stayed unmatched. Germline assignment: CDR1 SGHAT and CDR2 FQNNGV. This CDR3 has 17 amino acids. CDR3 protein: CASSPHFSGGSYNEQFF. DNA for the CDR3: TGTGCCAGCAGCCCGCACTTTTCAGGGGGCTCCTACAATGAGCAGTTCTTC.

This clonotype has at least ten counts. This chain connects TRBV6-1 to TRBJ1-2, with D perhaps matching TRBD1 (6 bases). Germline CDR1 is MNHNS and CDR2 is SASEGT. V lost 0 bases and J 4 bases, leaving 15 bases between the germline ends. This CDR3 contains 16 residues. In DNA form, the CDR3 reads TGTGCCAGCAGTGAAGCAAAGGGGGTGCGGAGCTATGGCTACACCTTC. Its protein product is CASSEAKGVRSYGYTF.

This clonotype was found a few times. V gene TRBV27 combines with J gene TRBJ2-7; D is ambiguous. CDR3 length equals 14 residues. V dropped 6 bases and J dropped 3 bases, with 15 bases sitting between them. Germline assignment: CDR1 MNHEY and CDR2 SMNVEV (reference sequence). The CDR3, as DNA: TGTGCCAGCAGCCCCCGTCGGCGCCTCTACGAGCAGTACTTC. Translated: CASSPRRRLYEQYF.

This clonotype has at least ten counts. The genes are TRBV28 and TRBJ2-1, with unresolved D. Germline-derived CDR1 and CDR2 are MDHEN and SYDVKM. Between the trimmed V and J ends, which lost 6 bases and 0 bases, there was a span of 15 bases. This CDR3 spans 16 amino acids. The CDR3 nucleotides are TGTGCCAGCAGATCTGGCGCCTTAAGCTCCTACAATGAGCAGTTCTTC. Translating it yields CASRSGALSSYNEQFF.

The table lists this clonotype with a count of one. V and J are TRBV6-2 or TRBV6-3 and TRBJ2-3, with a tentative D call TRBD2 (6 bases). The V gene lost 5 bases and the J gene lost 3 bases, with 21 bases spanning the gap. Germline V gene lookup returns CDR1 MNHEY and CDR2 SVGEGT. The CDR3 is 17 residues long. The CDR3 sequence: CASSPRLGEAYTDTQYF. The CDR3 DNA reads as TGTGCCAGCAGTCCCCGCTTGGGGGAGGCGTATACAGATACGCAGTATTTT.

This clonotype was observed at least ten times. This sequence joins TRBV6-1 and TRBJ1-2, with TRBD1 as a possible D gene (5 bases). This CDR3 has 14 amino acids. V gave up 5 bases and J gave up 5 bases, with 15 bases separating them. Germline V gives CDR1 MNHNS, CDR2 SASEGT. This CDR3 reads CASSPDPTEYGYTF. CDR3 nucleotides: TGTGCCAGCAGTCCGGACCCGACAGAGTATGGCTACACCTTC.

Remarks on this clonotype: Just one base apart from a much larger clone, this may be a read error. The rearrangement joins TRBV5-1 to TRBJ2-1; the D gene is possibly TRBD1 (6 bases). The CDR3 is 13 amino acids. Germline loops: CDR1 SGHRS, CDR2 YFSETQ. This CDR3 reads CASSFGQYNEQSF. The CDR3 region has the DNA TGCGCCAGCAGCTTCGGACAGTACAATGAGCAGTCCTTC.

The J gene is TRBJ2-5, the V gene TRBV4-1, with 9 bases identical to TRBD2. The CDR3 is 18 residues long. Germline CDR1 reads MGHRA; CDR2 reads YSYEKL. The V gene end was trimmed by 0 bases and the J gene end by 7 bases; junction bases not matched to a gene: 15. The CDR3: CASSQDLGFAGGPGTQYF. DNA of the CDR3: TGCGCCAGCAGCCAAGATCTAGGCTTCGCGGGAGGGCCGGGGACCCAGTACTTC.

This clonotype appeared a few times. The V gene is TRBV4-1, the J gene TRBJ2-1; 8 nucleotides align to TRBD2. The CDR3 has 17 residues. Germline V lookup: CDR1 MGHRA, CDR2 YSYEKL. The trim removed 1 base at V and 9 bases at J, leaving 14 bases unmatched. The CDR3 DNA sequence: TGCGCCAGCAGCCAAGTTACAGGGAGCGGGAGTAATGTTGAGCAGTTCTTC. Translating gives CASSQVTGSGSNVEQFF.

This clonotype showed up just once. The chain is built from TRBV6-5 and TRBJ2-7, with D possibly TRBD1 on 6 matching bases. There are 13 residues in the CDR3. The ends were cut back, 6 bases at V and 4 bases at J, with 13 bases in the middle. CDR1 is MNHEY and CDR2 is SVGAGI in the germline V gene. CDR3 residues: CASRDFQGYEQYF. CDR3 bases: TGTGCCAGCAGAGACTTTCAGGGGTACGAGCAGTACTTC.

The genes are TRBV9 and TRBJ1-5; D is unresolved. Trimming cost V 0 bases and J 3 bases, with 10 bases left between them. CDR3 length: 15 amino acids. CDR1 is SGDLS and CDR2 is YYNGEE in the germline V gene. The CDR3 sequence: CASSVDGLINQPQHF. The CDR3 nucleotides are TGTGCCAGCAGCGTAGACGGACTGATCAATCAGCCCCAGCATTTT. The whole variable domain, filled in from reference TRBV9 and TRBJ1-5, reads DSGVTQTPKHLITATGQRVTLRCSPRSGDLSVYWYQQSLDQGLQFLIQYYNGEERAKGNILERFSAQQFPDLHSELNLSSLELGDSALYFCASSVDGLINQPQHFGDGTRLSIL.

The chain is built from TRBV29-1 and TRBJ2-2, with 12 bases fitting TRBD2. J gave up 5 bases and V 5 bases, and 6 bases lay outside the gene matches. This CDR3 spans 15 amino acids. Germline CDR1 is SQVTM and CDR2 is ANQGSEA. The CDR3 DNA reads TGCAGCGTTCTGACTAGCGGGAGCAGAACCGGGGAGCTGTTTTTT. It specifies CSVLTSGSRTGELFF.

The rearrangement joins TRBV29-1 to TRBJ2-3; TRBD2 might be the D (6 bases). The CDR3 covers 13 residues. V lost 7 bases and J 4 bases, leaving 15 bases between the germline ends. Germline values: CDR1 SQVTM, CDR2 ANQGSEA. CDR3 protein: CSASTRDSDTQYF. The CDR3 nucleotides are TGCAGCGCCTCCACGCGGGATTCAGATACGCAGTATTTT.

This chain connects TRBV3-1 to TRBJ2-1, with D perhaps matching TRBD2 (5 bases). With 3 bases removed from V and 15 bases from J, the gap between germline ends came to 12 bases. This CDR3 has 11 amino acids. Germline-derived CDR1 and CDR2 are LGHDT and YNNKEL (reference sequence). The CDR3 sequence: CASSHGVAPFF. The CDR3 nucleotides are TGTGCCAGCAGCCACGGGGTAGCACCGTTCTTC.

This clonotype was counted a few times. The chain links TRBV10-2 to TRBJ2-2; D is uncertain. This CDR3 spans 13 amino acids. Germline V lookup: CDR1 WSHSY, CDR2 SAAADI. Trimming pared 5 bases from V and 5 bases from J, leaving 9 bases between. The CDR3 sequence is CASSPSRTGELFF. CDR3 sequence (DNA): TGCGCCAGCAGTCCCTCGAGGACCGGGGAGCTGTTTTTT.

This clonotype was counted at least ten times. This chain's CDR3 is CASSPLAENTGELFF. CDR3 bases: TGTGCCAGCAGTCCATTAGCGGAAAACACCGGGGAGCTGTTTTTT. This chain joins TRBV6-2 or TRBV6-3 and TRBJ2-2, with a tentative D call TRBD2 (6 bases). V lost 5 bases and J lost 2, with 12 bases in between. There are 15 residues in the CDR3. CDR1 is MNHEY, CDR2 SVGEGT, per germline.

The table lists this clonotype with many counts. The genes are TRBV28 and TRBJ1-1; D may be TRBD1 (5 bases). Germline values: CDR1 MDHEN, CDR2 SYDVKM. Trimming cost V 6 bases and J 4 bases, with 15 bases left between them. The length of the CDR3 is 14 residues. CDR3 residues: CASSSGGTGTEAFF. CDR3 nucleotide sequence: TGTGCCAGCAGCTCGGGCGGGACGGGCACTGAAGCTTTCTTT. The full variable domain, its missing parts supplied by reference TRBV28 and TRBJ1-1, is DVKVTQSSRYLVKRTGEKVFLECVQDMDHENMFWYRQDPGLGLRLIYFSYDVKMKEKGDIPEGYSVSREKKERFSLILESASTNQTSMYLCASSSGGTGTEAFFGQGTRLTVV.

Many counts were recorded for this clonotype. The rearrangement links TRBV28 to TRBJ2-3; 7 bases fit TRBD1. Germline V CDR1 and CDR2: MDHEN, SYDVKM. J lost 4 bases, V lost 5 bases, and 3 bases had no gene match. The length of the CDR3 is 13 residues. The CDR3 reads CASSRTGADTQYF. CDR3 DNA sequence: TGTGCCAGCAGTCGTACAGGGGCAGATACGCAGTATTTT.

The CDR3 spells CASSVIASSTDTQYF. The CDR3 bases are TGTGCCAGCAGCGTAATCGCATCTAGCACAGATACGCAGTATTTT. V usage is TRBV7-2 and J usage is TRBJ2-3, with D hard to call. Germline V CDR1 and CDR2: SGHTA, FQGNSA. The V end was cut by 5 bases, the J end by 0 bases, with 12 bases between. The CDR3 is 15 amino acids.

This clonotype has at least ten counts. V usage is TRBV28 and J usage is TRBJ2-2; TRBD1 is a possible D gene (6 bases). V lost 3 bases and J lost 1, with 12 bases in between. From germline, CDR1 is MDHEN and CDR2 SYDVKM. This CDR3 has 16 residues. The CDR3 sequence is CASSLITGQNTGELFF. For the CDR3, the DNA is TGTGCCAGCAGTTTGATCACAGGGCAGAACACCGGGGAGCTGTTTTTT.

This clonotype was picked up many times. This chain connects TRBV24-1 to TRBJ1-5, with 8 positions matching TRBD1. From germline, CDR1 is KGHDR and CDR2 SFDVKD. This CDR3 contains 18 residues. V was pared by 1 base and J by 2 bases, with 9 bases of the junction left unmatched. In DNA, the CDR3 is TGTGCCACCAGTGATTTAGGAAGGACAGGGATGGGCAATCAGCCCCAGCATTTT. Protein product: CATSDLGRTGMGNQPQHF.

V gene TRBV4-1 combines with J gene TRBJ2-1, with a tentative D call TRBD1 (5 bases). From germline, CDR1 is MGHRA and CDR2 YSYEKL. The V end lost 3 bases, the J end lost 3 bases, and 6 bases lay between the germline ends. The CDR3 extends over 13 amino acids. In DNA form, the CDR3 reads TGCGCCAGCAGCCACGACAGCTACAATGAGCAGTTCTTC. This gives the protein CASSHDSYNEQFF.

In its sample, this clonotype was seen many times. For the CDR3, the DNA is TGTGCCAGCGGACTAGCGTGGGAGACCCAGTACTTC. Protein: CASGLAWETQYF. The V call is TRBV28, the J call TRBJ2-5, with 9 bases lining up with TRBD2. The germline V gene has CDR1 MDHEN and CDR2 SYDVKM. The CDR3 runs 12 residues. The V gene end was trimmed by 8 bases and the J gene end by 5 bases; junction bases not matched to a gene: 3.

This clonotype has a handful of counts. This chain joins TRBV24-1 and TRBJ2-3; D is possibly TRBD2 (5 bases). Germline-derived CDR1 and CDR2 are KGHDR and SFDVKD. The CDR3 is 14 residues long. Deletions cut 8 bases from V and 0 bases from J, with 11 bases between. The DNA for the CDR3 is TGTGCCACCAAAGCGGAGTCTAGCACAGATACGCAGTATTTT. It yields the protein CATKAESSTDTQYF.